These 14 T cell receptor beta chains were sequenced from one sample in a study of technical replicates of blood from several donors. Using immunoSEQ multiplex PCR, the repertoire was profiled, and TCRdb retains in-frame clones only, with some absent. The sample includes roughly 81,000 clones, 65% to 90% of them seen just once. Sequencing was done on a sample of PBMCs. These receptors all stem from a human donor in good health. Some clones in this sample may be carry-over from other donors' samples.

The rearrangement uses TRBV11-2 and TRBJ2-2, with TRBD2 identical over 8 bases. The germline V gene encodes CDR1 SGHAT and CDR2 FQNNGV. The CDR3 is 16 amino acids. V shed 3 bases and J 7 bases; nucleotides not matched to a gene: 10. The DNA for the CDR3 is TGTGCCAGCAGCTTCATACCGGGACTAGTGATCGGGGAGCTGTTTTTT. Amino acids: CASSFIPGLVIGELFF. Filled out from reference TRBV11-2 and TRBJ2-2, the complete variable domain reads EAGVAQSPRYKIIEKRQSVAFWCNPISGHATLYWYQQILGQGPKLLIQFQNNGVVDDSQLPKDRFSAERLKGVDSTLKIQPAKLEDSAVYLCASSFIPGLVIGELFFGEGSRLTVL.

The CDR3, as DNA: TGTGCCAGCAGCGACAGGGGCCCCACTGAAGCTTTCTTT. Translated: CASSDRGPTEAFF. The V call is TRBV6-4, the J call TRBJ1-1; 8 bases are shared with TRBD1. The CDR3 spans 13 residues. Germline assignment: CDR1 MRHNA and CDR2 SNTAGT. The V segment lost 6 bases and the J segment 4 bases; nucleotides outside the gene matches: 4.

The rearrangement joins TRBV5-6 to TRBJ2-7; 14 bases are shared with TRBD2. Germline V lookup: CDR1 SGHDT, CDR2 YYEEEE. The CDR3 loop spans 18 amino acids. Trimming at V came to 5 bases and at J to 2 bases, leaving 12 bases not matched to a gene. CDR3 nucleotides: TGTGCCAGCAGTTCAACAACCGGGACTAGCGGGAGTACCTACGAGCAGTACTTC. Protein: CASSSTTGTSGSTYEQYF.

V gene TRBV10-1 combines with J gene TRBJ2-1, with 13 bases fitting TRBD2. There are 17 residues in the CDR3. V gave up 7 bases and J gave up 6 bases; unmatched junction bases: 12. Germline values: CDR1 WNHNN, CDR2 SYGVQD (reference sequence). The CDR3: CASTWTSGSPNSNEQFF. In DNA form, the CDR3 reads TGCGCCAGCACGTGGACTAGCGGGAGTCCAAATAGCAATGAGCAGTTCTTC.

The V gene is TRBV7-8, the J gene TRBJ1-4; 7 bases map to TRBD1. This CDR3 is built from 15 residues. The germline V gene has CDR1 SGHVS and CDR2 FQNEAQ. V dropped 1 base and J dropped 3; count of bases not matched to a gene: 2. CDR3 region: CASSLGGGPNEKLFF. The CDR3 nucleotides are TGTGCCAGCAGCTTAGGAGGGGGCCCTAATGAAAAACTGTTTTTT.

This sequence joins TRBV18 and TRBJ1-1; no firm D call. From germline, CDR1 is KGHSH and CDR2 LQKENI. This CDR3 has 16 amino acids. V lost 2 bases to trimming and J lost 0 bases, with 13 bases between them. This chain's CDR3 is CASSPSTRQVNTEAFF. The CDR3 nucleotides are TGTGCCAGCTCACCATCAACCCGACAAGTGAACACTGAAGCTTTCTTT.

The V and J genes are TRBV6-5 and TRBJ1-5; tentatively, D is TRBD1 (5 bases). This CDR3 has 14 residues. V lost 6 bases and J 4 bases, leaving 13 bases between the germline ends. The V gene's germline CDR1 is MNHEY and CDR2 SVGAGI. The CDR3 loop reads CASSAGLQNQPQHF. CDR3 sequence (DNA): TGTGCCAGCAGCGCGGGACTACAAAATCAGCCCCAGCATTTT.

The CDR3: CASEWGTSGANVLTF. CDR3 nucleotide sequence: TGTGCCAGCGAATGGGGGACTTCTGGGGCCAACGTCCTGACTTTC. The V call is TRBV2, the J call TRBJ2-6, with a possible D match to TRBD2 (6 bases). The length of the CDR3 is 15 residues. V shed 8 bases and J shed 1 base, with 12 bases lying between them. Germline V gene sequence: CDR1 SNHLY, CDR2 FYNNEI.

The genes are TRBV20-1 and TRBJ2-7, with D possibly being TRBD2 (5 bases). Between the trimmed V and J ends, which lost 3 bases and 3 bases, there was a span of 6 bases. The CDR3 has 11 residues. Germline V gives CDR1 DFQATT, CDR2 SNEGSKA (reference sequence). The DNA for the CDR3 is TGCAGTGCTAGGGACTTCTACGAGCAGTACTTC. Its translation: CSARDFYEQYF.

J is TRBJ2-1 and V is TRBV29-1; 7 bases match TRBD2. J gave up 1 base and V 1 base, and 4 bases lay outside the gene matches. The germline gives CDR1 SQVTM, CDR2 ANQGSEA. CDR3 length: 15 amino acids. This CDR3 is CSVEATGGSYNEQFF. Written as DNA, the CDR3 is TGCAGCGTTGAAGCAACCGGGGGGTCCTACAATGAGCAGTTCTTC.

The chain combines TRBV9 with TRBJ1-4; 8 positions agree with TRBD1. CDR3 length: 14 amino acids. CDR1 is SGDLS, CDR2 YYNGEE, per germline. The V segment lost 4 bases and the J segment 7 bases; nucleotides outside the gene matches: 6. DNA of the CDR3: TGTGCCAGCAGCCCCCGGACAGGGACTGAAAAACTGTTTTTT. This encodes CASSPRTGTEKLFF.

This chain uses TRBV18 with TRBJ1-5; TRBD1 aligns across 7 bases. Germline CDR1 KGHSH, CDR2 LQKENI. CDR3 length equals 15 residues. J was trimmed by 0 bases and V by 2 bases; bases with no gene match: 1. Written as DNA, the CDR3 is TGTGCCAGCTCACCAGGACAGGTTAGCAATCAGCCCCAGCATTTT. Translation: CASSPGQVSNQPQHF.

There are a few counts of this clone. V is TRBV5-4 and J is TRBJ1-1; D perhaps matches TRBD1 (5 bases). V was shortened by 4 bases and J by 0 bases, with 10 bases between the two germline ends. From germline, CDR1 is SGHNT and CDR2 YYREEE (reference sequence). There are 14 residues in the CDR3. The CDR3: CASSLSTVNTEAFF. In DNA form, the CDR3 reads TGTGCCAGCAGCCTCTCGACAGTGAACACTGAAGCTTTCTTT.

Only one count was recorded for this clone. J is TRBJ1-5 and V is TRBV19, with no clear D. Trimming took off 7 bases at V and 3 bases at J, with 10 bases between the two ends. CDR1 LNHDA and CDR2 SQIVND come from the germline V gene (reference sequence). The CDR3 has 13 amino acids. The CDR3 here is CASTGQHNQPQHF. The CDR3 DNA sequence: TGTGCCAGTACAGGCCAGCACAATCAGCCCCAGCATTTT.